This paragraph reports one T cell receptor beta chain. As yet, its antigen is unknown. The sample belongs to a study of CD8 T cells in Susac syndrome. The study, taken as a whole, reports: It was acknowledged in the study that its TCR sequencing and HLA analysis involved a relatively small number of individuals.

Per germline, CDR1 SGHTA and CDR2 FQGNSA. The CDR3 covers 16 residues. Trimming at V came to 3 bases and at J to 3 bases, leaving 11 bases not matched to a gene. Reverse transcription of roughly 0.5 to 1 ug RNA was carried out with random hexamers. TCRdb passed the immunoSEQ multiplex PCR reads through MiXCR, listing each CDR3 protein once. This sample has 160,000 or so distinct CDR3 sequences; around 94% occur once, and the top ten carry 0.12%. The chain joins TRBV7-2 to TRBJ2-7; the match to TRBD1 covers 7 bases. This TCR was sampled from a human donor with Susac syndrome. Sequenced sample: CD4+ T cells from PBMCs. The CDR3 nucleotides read TGTGCCAGCAGCTTTAGCGTGGGAGACAGGGACTACGAGCAGTACTTC. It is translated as CASSFSVGDRDYEQYF.